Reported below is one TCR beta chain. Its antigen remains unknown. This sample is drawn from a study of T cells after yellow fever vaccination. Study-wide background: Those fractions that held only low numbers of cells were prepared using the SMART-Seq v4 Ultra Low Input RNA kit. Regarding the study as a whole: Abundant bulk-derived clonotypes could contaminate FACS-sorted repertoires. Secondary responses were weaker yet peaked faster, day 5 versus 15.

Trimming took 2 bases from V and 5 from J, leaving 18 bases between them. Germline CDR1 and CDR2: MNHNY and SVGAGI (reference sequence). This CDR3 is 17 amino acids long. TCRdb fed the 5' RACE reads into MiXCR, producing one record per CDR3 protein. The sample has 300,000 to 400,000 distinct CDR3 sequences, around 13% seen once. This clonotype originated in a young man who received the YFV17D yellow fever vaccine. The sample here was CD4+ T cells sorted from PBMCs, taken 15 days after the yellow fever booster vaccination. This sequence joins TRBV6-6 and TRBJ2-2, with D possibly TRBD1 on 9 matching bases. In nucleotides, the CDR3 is TGTGCCAGCAGTTACGAACAGGGGGCTAGCGGGACCGGGGAGCTGTTTTTT. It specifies CASSYEQGASGTGELFF.